The clone carrying this T cell receptor (beta chain) was seen more than once but under ten times. The antigen is unknown. Carrying unique molecular identifiers, the cDNA also gained a universal primer site through template switching. TCRdb used MiXCR to reprocess the 5' RACE reads, holding one entry per CDR3 protein. The data hold around 680,000 distinct CDR3 sequences, with over 8.5% observed a single time. This CDR3 is built from 15 residues. Germline V gene lookup returns CDR1 MGHDK and CDR2 SYGVNS. The V and J ends lost 3 bases and 3 bases, in that order; junction bases with no gene match: 4. The data originate from a study of identical twins. Study results and limitations: Models underpredicted monozygotic twin sharing of out-of-frame TCR alpha.

The same sample was also used in a study of yellow fever vaccine responses in identical twins.

The specimen sequenced was PBMCs. The rearrangement links TRBV25-1 to TRBJ2-5, with 10 bases that match TRBD2. The TCR sequence derives from a woman between 18 and 29 years old in good health. Here the CDR3 reads CASSDVGLAEETQYF. CDR3 nucleotides: TGTGCCAGCAGTGATGTCGGACTAGCGGAAGAGACCCAGTACTTC.